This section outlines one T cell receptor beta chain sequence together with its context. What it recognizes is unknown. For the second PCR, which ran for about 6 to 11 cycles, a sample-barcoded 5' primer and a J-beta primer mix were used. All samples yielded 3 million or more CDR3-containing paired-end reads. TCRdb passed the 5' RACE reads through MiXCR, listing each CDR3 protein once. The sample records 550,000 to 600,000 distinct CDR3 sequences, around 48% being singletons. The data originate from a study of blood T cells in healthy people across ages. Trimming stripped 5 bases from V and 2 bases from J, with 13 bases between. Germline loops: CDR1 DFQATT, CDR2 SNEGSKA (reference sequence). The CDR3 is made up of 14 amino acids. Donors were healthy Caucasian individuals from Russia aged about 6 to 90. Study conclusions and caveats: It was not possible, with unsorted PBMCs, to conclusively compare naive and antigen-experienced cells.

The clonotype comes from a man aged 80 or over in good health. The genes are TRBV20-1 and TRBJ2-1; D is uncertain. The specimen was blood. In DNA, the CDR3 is TGCAGTGCTCCCTCAGAAGGGCCCTACAATGAGCAGTTCTTC. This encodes CSAPSEGPYNEQFF.